A selection of T cell receptor beta chains follows, all from one sample in a study of CD8+ T cells in alopecia areata. Here immunoSEQ multiplex PCR was the method, and the copy in TCRdb shows in-frame clones only, minus some. The sample has roughly 6,100 clones; more than 55% are singletons. The sequencing used skin, collected at roughly week 30, from a patient treated with tofacitinib. The source of these receptors is a human donor with alopecia areata. CDR3s include the opening cysteine and the closing phenylalanine or tryptophan. Rows may omit the clone size; those that give it use once, few, many or a size class.

j_call | clone_size | cdr3_length | v_call | cdr3_aa
TRBJ2-7 | few | 13 | TRBV11-2 | CASSWTGGYEQYF
TRBJ2-5 | few | 13 | TRBV6-1 | CASKFPGLETQYF
TRBJ2-1 | - | 15 | TRBV6-1 | CASNPTAWTAPQQFF
TRBJ2-7 | - | 15 | TRBV5-1 | CASSSGQGALYEQYF
TRBJ2-7 | once | 17 | TRBV11-2 | CASSFRRGLAGGDEQYF
TRBJ1-1 | - | 15 | TRBV4-1 | CASSQAGGRITEAFF
TRBJ2-1 | - | 13 | TRBV6-1 | CASSEDYTTVQFF
TRBJ1-6 | - | 17 | TRBV4-1 | CASSQGGQLIYNSPLHF
TRBJ2-1 | - | 16 | TRBV19 | CASSIGDRVSYNEQFF
TRBJ2-1 | - | 15 | TRBV6-9 | CASSQLAGGPHEQFF
TRBJ2-5 | few | 16 | TRBV19 | CASSVSGRRGQETQYF
TRBJ2-3 | - | 17 | TRBV7-3 | CASSRLDYGTGPDTQYF
TRBJ1-1 | few | 14 | TRBV5-1 | CASTKGGGGTEAFF
TRBJ1-1 | - | 16 | TRBV11-2 | CASSSGQGMMNTEAFF
TRBJ1-2 | - | 17 | TRBV10-3 | CAIAPGGTGSPLYGYTF
TRBJ2-2 | - | 16 | TRBV5-1 | CASSWRTITNTGELFF
TRBJ2-7 | few | 11 | TRBV30 | CAWGQVYEQYF
TRBJ2-7 | few | 16 | TRBV4-2 | CASSQDAGALQYEQYF
TRBJ2-1 | once | 16 | TRBV6-1 | CASSDLAGGAYNEQFF
TRBJ2-3 | - | 14 | TRBV5-1 | CASSPVYRADTQYF
TRBJ1-2 | - | 14 | TRBV28 | CASSLLVRYYGYTF
TRBJ2-6 | - | 21 | TRBV27 | CASSLSVVQTGLLGGANVLTF
TRBJ2-1 | - | 18 | TRBV29-1 | CSVEDIAGERLVFNDQLF
TRBJ2-1 | once | 14 | TRBV30 | CAWSKKTGGHEQFF
TRBJ2-1 | few | 15 | TRBV23-1 | CASSLIGTAYNEQFF
TRBJ2-7 | - | 19 | TRBV4-1 | CASSTPGGKVGHNSYEQYF
TRBJ1-2 | - | 14 | TRBV7-8 | CASSLGSASYGYTF